This T cell receptor beta chain comes out of a study of beta chain features in type 1 diabetes. Looking at the study overall: Similarity in age, gender and cell yields was seen between patients and healthy donors. Study-level points and caveats: People with Type 1 diabetes carried modestly yet significantly shorter TCRB CDR3s in all four CD4+ subsets. Lower insertion and higher deletion counts appeared at VDJ junctions in type 1 diabetes patients.

Stem cell-like memory, regulatory, central memory and naive CD4+ cells were sorted via CD45RO/CCR7/CD25/CD127/CD95/CD27. There are 14 residues in the CDR3. In germline, CDR1 is SGHAT, CDR2 FQNNGV. The V segment lost 4 bases and the J segment 5 bases; nucleotides outside the gene matches: 7. The authors reverse transcribed all of the isolated RNA, so sequencing captured expressed TCRB transcripts. Produced via immunoSEQ multiplex PCR; TCRdb's table is partial and in-frame only. Of some 350,000 clones in the sample, about 10% were seen once. This clone was seen a few times. Its antigen is not known. Sequenced sample: central memory CD4+ T cells from blood. The chain links TRBV11-2 to TRBJ2-5; 7 bases align to TRBD1. The source of this sequence is a man aged 25 to 45 with type 1 diabetes. CDR3 protein: CASSSGTAAETQYF. CDR3 coding DNA: TGTGCCAGCAGCTCGGGGACAGCCGCGGAGACCCAGTACTTC.